This T cell receptor (beta chain) was captured in a study of T cells in Graves' hyperthyroidism and ophthalmopathy. TCR beta CDR3 region amplification was performed from RNA transcripts. Initially, a first-round RT-PCR of the TCR CDR3 employed the HTBI primer set. TCRdb analysed the multiplex PCR reads with MiXCR anew, one entry per CDR3 protein. The table lists roughly 500,000 distinct CDR3 sequences, approximately 48% of them singletons. V lost 1 base, J lost 4 bases, and 10 bases lay in between. CDR3 size: 14 residues. The gene calls are TRBV12-3 or TRBV12-4 and TRBJ1-1; D call uncertain. Sequencing used peripheral blood or thyroid tissue (not recorded which). This receptor was taken from an adult woman with Graves' disease, either hyperthyroidism or ophthalmopathy (not recorded which). CDR3 sequence reads: CASSLVPTSTEAFF. The CDR3 region has the DNA TGTGCCAGCAGTTTAGTCCCAACGAGCACTGAAGCTTTCTTT.